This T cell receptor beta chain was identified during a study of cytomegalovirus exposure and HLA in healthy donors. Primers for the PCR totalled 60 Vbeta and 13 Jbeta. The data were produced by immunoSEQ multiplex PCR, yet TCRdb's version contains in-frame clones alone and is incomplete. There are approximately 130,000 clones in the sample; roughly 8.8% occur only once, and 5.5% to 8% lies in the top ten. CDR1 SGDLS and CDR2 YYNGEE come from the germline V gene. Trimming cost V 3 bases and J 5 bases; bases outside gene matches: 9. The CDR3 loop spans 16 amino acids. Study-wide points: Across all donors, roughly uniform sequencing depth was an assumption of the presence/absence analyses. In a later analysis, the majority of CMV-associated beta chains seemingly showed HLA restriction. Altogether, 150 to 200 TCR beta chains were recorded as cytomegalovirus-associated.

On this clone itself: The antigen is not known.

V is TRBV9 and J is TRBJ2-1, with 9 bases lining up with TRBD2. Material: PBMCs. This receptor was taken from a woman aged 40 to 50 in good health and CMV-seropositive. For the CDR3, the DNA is TGTGCCAGCAGCGCCGCAACTAGCGGGTGGCACAATGAGCAGTTCTTC. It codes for CASSAATSGWHNEQFF.